The 21 T cell receptor beta chains below all came from one sample that was sequenced in a study of spatial heterogeneity in lung cancer. Study conclusions and caveats: For expanded intratumoral alpha and beta TCRs, counts tracked tumor mutation counts.

For these receptors, no antigen is known. Time point here: sample taken at primary tumor resection. Via MiXCR, TCRdb re-called the 5' RACE reads, giving one row per CDR3 protein. The table lists 13,000 or so distinct CDR3 sequences, 3% to 4.5% of them singletons. Material: lung tumor tissue, obtained at surgery. These receptors all stem from a male donor with early-stage non-small cell lung cancer.

This clonotype occurred many times. This chain uses TRBV3-1 with TRBJ2-7, with D unresolved. Trimming took off 4 bases at V and 4 bases at J, with 17 bases between the two ends. The CDR3 sequence is 15 residues long. In germline, CDR1 is LGHDT, CDR2 YNNKEL (reference sequence). Here the CDR3 reads CASSPLSETWYEQYF. CDR3 coding DNA: TGTGCCAGCAGCCCTCTCTCTGAAACTTGGTACGAGCAGTACTTC.

This clonotype qualifies as medium-sized. This chain uses TRBV6-1 with TRBJ2-7; maybe TRBD1 (7 bases). V gave up 1 base and J gave up 2 bases, with 12 bases separating them. The CDR3 consists of 15 residues. Germline V gives CDR1 MNHNS, CDR2 SASEGT. CDR3: CASSEGQGEAYEQYF. CDR3 nucleotide sequence: TGTGCCAGCAGTGAAGGTCAGGGGGAGGCCTACGAGCAGTACTTC.

The table lists this clonotype with many counts. The rearrangement uses TRBV5-6 and TRBJ1-6; maybe TRBD1 (5 bases). The V and J ends lost 1 base and 18 bases respectively, with 20 bases between them. CDR1 is SGHDT and CDR2 is YYEEEE in the germline V gene. The CDR3 is 14 residues long. The CDR3 spells CASSLISGTLLPHF. In DNA form, the CDR3 reads TGTGCCAGCAGCTTGATATCCGGGACCCTTTTACCCCACTTT.

This clonotype was found many times. V usage is TRBV18 and J usage is TRBJ2-2; 7 bases are a match to TRBD1. Germline CDR1 KGHSH, CDR2 LQKENI. V lost 0 bases, J lost 3 bases, and 4 bases stayed unmatched. The CDR3 covers 16 residues. Here the CDR3 reads CASSPPTGLDTGELFF. CDR3 sequence (DNA): TGTGCCAGCTCACCACCGACAGGGCTGGACACCGGGGAGCTGTTTTTT.

This clonotype was seen repeatedly, ten times or more. The CDR3: CASSTTVWAGFTGELFF. CDR3 sequence (DNA): TGTGCCAGCAGCACAACGGTTTGGGCAGGTTTCACCGGGGAGCTGTTTTTT. V usage is TRBV7-2 and J usage is TRBJ2-2, with unresolved D. V was trimmed by 5 bases and J by 4 bases, leaving 20 bases between them. The CDR3 runs 17 residues. Germline assignment: CDR1 SGHTA and CDR2 FQGNSA.

This clonotype was found many times. This chain uses TRBV20-1 with TRBJ1-6; the D gene is possibly TRBD1 (6 bases). The CDR3 is 14 residues long. Deletions cut 2 bases from V and 6 bases from J, with 11 bases between. Germline CDR1 and CDR2: DFQATT and SNEGSKA (reference sequence). CDR3 DNA: TGCAGTGCTAGACTCGGGACACCTAATTCACCCCTCCACTTT. Its protein product is CSARLGTPNSPLHF.

The sample holds many counts of this clonotype. This chain uses TRBV5-1 with TRBJ2-5; D gene unclear. The CDR3 runs 13 residues. V lost 4 bases and J lost 5, with 12 bases in between. Germline CDR1 is SGHRS and CDR2 is YFSETQ. DNA for the CDR3: TGCGCCAGCAGCCGCCAATGGGGTGAGACCCAGTACTTC. Amino acids: CASSRQWGETQYF. The full variable domain, with the rest looked up from reference TRBV5-1 and TRBJ2-5, is KAGVTQTPRYLIKTRGQQVTLSCSPISGHRSVSWYQQTPGQGLQFLFEYFSETQRNKGNFPGRFSGRQFSNSRSEMNVSTLELGDSALYLCASSRQWGETQYFGPGTRLLVL.

At least ten counts were recorded for this clonotype. This chain connects TRBV7-9 to TRBJ2-7, with 7 bases matching TRBD1. The CDR3 is made up of 15 amino acids. The germline CDR1 and CDR2 sequences are SEHNR and FQNEAQ (reference sequence). V dropped 1 base and J dropped 4; count of bases not matched to a gene: 7. The CDR3 loop is CASSLGSGTAYEQYF. In nucleotides, the CDR3 is TGTGCCAGCAGCTTAGGATCCGGGACAGCATACGAGCAGTACTTC.

This clonotype was counted at least ten times. V is TRBV7-2 and J is TRBJ1-4; D uncertain. Between the trimmed V and J ends, which lost 5 bases and 0 bases, there was a span of 19 bases. CDR1 and CDR2 (germline): SGHTA, FQGNSA. This CDR3 comprises 18 residues. CDR3 in amino acids: CASSRRGYHYATNEKLFF. CDR3 nucleotide sequence: TGTGCCAGCAGCCGGCGAGGGTACCACTATGCAACTAATGAAAAACTGTTTTTT.

This clonotype counts as medium-sized. This sequence joins TRBV20-1 and TRBJ1-2; unclear D gene. Germline V gene lookup returns CDR1 DFQATT and CDR2 SNEGSKA (reference sequence). Trimming removed 7 bases from V and 1 base from J, with 7 bases in between. The CDR3 extends over 11 amino acids. The CDR3 is CSGTYNYGYTF. In DNA, the CDR3 is TGCAGTGGGACCTATAACTATGGCTACACCTTC.

The table lists this clonotype with many counts. This chain links TRBV12-3 or TRBV12-4 with TRBJ1-1; unclear D gene. V lost 1 base and J 12 bases, leaving 9 bases between the germline ends. The CDR3 covers 11 residues. CDR3: CASSLVDGTFF. DNA for the CDR3: TGTGCCAGCAGTTTAGTCGACGGGACTTTCTTT.

This clonotype counts as medium-sized. J is TRBJ1-2 and V is TRBV7-6, with 9 bases aligning to TRBD1. Germline CDR1 is SGHVS and CDR2 is FNYEAQ. V lost 5 bases, J lost 6 bases, and 19 bases stayed unmatched. The CDR3 has 18 residues. The CDR3: CASSPPTFSRQGVDGYTF. As DNA, the CDR3 is TGTGCCAGCAGCCCGCCCACATTCTCGAGACAGGGGGTCGATGGCTACACCTTC.

This clonotype was observed a few times. This chain uses TRBV3-1 with TRBJ2-7; TRBD2 is a possible D gene (7 bases). Per the germline V gene, CDR1 is LGHDT and CDR2 is YNNKEL (reference sequence). The ends were cut back, 6 bases at V and 7 bases at J, with 19 bases in the middle. This CDR3 has 14 amino acids. CDR3 DNA: TGTGCCAGCAGTCCTCGGCAGGGGAGGGGGGAGCAGTACTTC. Protein product: CASSPRQGRGEQYF.

V gene TRBV7-2 combines with J gene TRBJ2-5, with 11 positions matching TRBD1. Germline V lookup: CDR1 SGHTA, CDR2 FQGNSA. The CDR3 totals 14 residues. J was trimmed by 5 bases and V by 5 bases; bases with no gene match: 4. CDR3 sequence reads: CASSRTGGGETQYF. The CDR3 region has the DNA TGTGCCAGCAGCCGGACAGGGGGCGGTGAGACCCAGTACTTC. Using reference TRBV7-2 and TRBJ2-5 for the parts outside the CDR3, the full variable domain is GAGVSQSPSNKVTEKGKDVELRCDPISGHTALYWYRQSLGQGLEFLIYFQGNSAPDKSGLPSDRFSAERTGGSVSTLTIQRTQQEDSAVYLCASSRTGGGETQYFGPGTRLLVL.

The chain links TRBV7-6 to TRBJ2-2, with 7 positions matching TRBD1. This CDR3 is built from 14 residues. The V gene's germline CDR1 is SGHVS and CDR2 FNYEAQ. V was clipped by 5 bases and J by 6 bases; unmatched bases: 6. The CDR3, as DNA: TGTGCCAGCAGCCAGGGGGAATTCGCCGGGGAGCTGTTTTTT. Protein product: CASSQGEFAGELFF.

There are many counts of this clonotype. The CDR3 nucleotides are TGTGCCAGCAGTTTAGGTTGGACAGGGCTGCATTTT. Its translation is CASSLGWTGLHF. The chain employs TRBV12-3 or TRBV12-4 and TRBJ1-5; 8 nucleotides agree with TRBD1. The CDR3 sequence is 12 residues long. J gave up 15 bases and V 1 base, and 5 bases lay outside the gene matches.

The chain carries TRBV6-6 and TRBJ2-5; TRBD1 matches at 9 bases. From germline, CDR1 is MNHNY and CDR2 SVGAGI (reference sequence). CDR3 length equals 16 residues. V was clipped by 2 bases and J by 5 bases; unmatched bases: 9. The CDR3 is CASSYTNRGRGETQYF. In DNA form, the CDR3 reads TGTGCCAGCAGTTACACAAACAGGGGGCGAGGGGAGACCCAGTACTTC.

This clonotype showed up many times. A junction end diverges from the germline sequence, so it may reflect a read error. The chain combines TRBV10-3 with TRBJ1-1, with 7 bases fitting TRBD1. The CDR3 length is 14 residues. Per the germline V gene, CDR1 is ENHRY and CDR2 is SYGVKD. CDR3 protein: CAIGDRVSYTEAFF. Written as DNA, the CDR3 is TGTGCCATCGGTGACAGGGTATCGTACACTGAAGCTTTCTTT.

By sample share, this clonotype is medium-sized. This rearrangement joins TRBV12-3 or TRBV12-4 to TRBJ1-1; D is uncertain. The V gene lost 3 bases and the J gene lost 0 bases, with 8 bases spanning the gap. The CDR3 sequence is 14 residues long. The CDR3 DNA follows: TGTGCCAGCAGTTTTTCAGATATGAACACTGAAGCTTTCTTT. It codes for CASSFSDMNTEAFF.

This clonotype was seen many times. The rearrangement links TRBV6-5 to TRBJ2-2, with 9 bases aligning to TRBD1. The CDR3 sequence is 16 residues long. The germline V gene has CDR1 MNHEY and CDR2 SVGAGI. Trimming took 5 bases from V and 5 from J; bases not matched to a gene: 9. Here the CDR3 reads CASSPLTGGWTGELFF. The CDR3 DNA sequence: TGTGCCAGCAGTCCCCTCACAGGGGGCTGGACCGGGGAGCTGTTTTTT.

This clonotype was observed many times. The rearrangement uses TRBV5-1 and TRBJ2-5; D possibly matches TRBD1 or TRBD2 (6 bases each). CDR1 and CDR2 from the germline V gene are SGHRS and YFSETQ. With 7 bases removed from V and 5 bases from J, the gap between germline ends came to 18 bases. The CDR3 runs 14 residues. This CDR3 reads CASFSPGGGETQYF. CDR3 bases: TGCGCCAGCTTCTCCCCCGGGGGCGGGGAGACCCAGTACTTC. Full variable domain (outside the CDR3, taken from reference TRBV5-1 and TRBJ2-5): KAGVTQTPRYLIKTRGQQVTLSCSPISGHRSVSWYQQTPGQGLQFLFEYFSETQRNKGNFPGRFSGRQFSNSRSEMNVSTLELGDSALYLCASFSPGGGETQYFGPGTRLLVL.